There are a few counts of the clone carrying this TCR beta chain. Study processing details: Reference gene primer amplification gave nucleated cell count estimates. This table comes from immunoSEQ multiplex PCR, and its TCRdb copy is limited to in-frame clones, with some not included. V and J calls and clone size are those listed in that table; D and trimming were worked out from the DNA. The sample contains fewer than 300,000 clones, around 87% of which appear only once. Trimming stripped 5 bases from V and 1 base from J, with 18 bases between. The CDR3 covers 16 residues. CDR1 and CDR2 from the germline V gene are SGHAT and FQNNGV. These data belong to a study of blood T cell repertoires in COVID-19. Study-wide context: The United States, Italy and Spain supplied acute and convalescent COVID-19 samples. T cells, B-cell-depleted T cells, or PBMCs provided the cDNA or gDNA that served as material.

The gene calls are TRBV11-2 and TRBJ2-7; weak D call: TRBD1 (6 bases). The origin of this receptor is a woman aged 40 to 50 who had recovered from COVID-19. Sequences were obtained from peripheral blood. This CDR3 is CASSPLNREGSYEQYF. The CDR3 nucleotides are TGTGCCAGCAGCCCCTTGAACAGGGAAGGGTCCTACGAGCAGTACTTC.